What follows describes a single T cell receptor beta chain. A read error may produce the germline difference seen at one junction end. The source material, about 19-30 mg of unsorted bulk tissue, was used to co-extract RNA and DNA. Sampling targeted five separate regions of each tumor, which included the tumor centre. CDR1 is ENHRY and CDR2 is SYGVKD in the germline V gene. The CDR3 is made up of 13 amino acids. The data were obtained in a study of tumor-infiltrating lymphocytes in primary liver carcinoma. The overall study: The patients included men and women who were aged 30 to 69 years. Every sample contained roughly 3.65 to 8 million productive TCRbeta reads, and these numbers were similar from one tissue type to another. Recorded tumor stage was T1-T3 N0M0, with diameters of about 4 to 11 cm.

Researchers generated TCR beta cDNA from about 450 ng of total RNA, relying on a constant-region primer. What produced the TCR beta libraries was three nested multiplex PCR rounds using slightly modified ARM-PCR. Use of TRBV1-TRBV30 forward primers with a C-beta reverse primer characterized the first two PCR rounds, which lasted roughly 9 cycles each. In TCRdb, the multiplex PCR reads were re-called with MiXCR into one record per CDR3 protein. Counted here are about 59,000 distinct CDR3 sequences, over 65% occurring once; the ten biggest clones make up around 50%. The sample consisted of liver tumor tissue from sampling region 2. The subset was: tumor region T2, inferior pole. The chain employs TRBV10-3 and TRBJ1-2; no clear D. The sequence was collected from a man aged 40-49 years with primary liver carcinoma and hepatitis B virus infection. CDR3 nucleotide sequence: TGTGCCGTCAGTGAGGCCAGAAACTATGGCTACAACTTC. Translating gives CAVSEARNYGYNF.